This TCR beta chain was sequenced during a study of blood T cell repertoires in COVID-19. Germline CDR1 is SGHNT and CDR2 is YENEEA. The J segment lost 6 bases and the V segment lost 5 bases, leaving 4 bases of the junction unmatched. The CDR3 has 14 amino acids. The method was immunoSEQ multiplex PCR; TCRdb's version includes in-frame clones alone and lacks a portion of them. The repertoire holds approximately 54,000 clones, with roughly 76% as singletons. The TCR comes from a woman aged 60-75 years with acute or convalescent COVID-19. The specimen sequenced was peripheral blood. This chain joins TRBV11-3 and TRBJ2-2; 9 bases are shared with TRBD1. CDR3 in DNA: TGTGCCAGCAGCGGGGACAGGGTGGCCGGGGAGCTGTTTTTT. Protein product: CASSGDRVAGELFF. Full variable domain (outside the CDR3, taken from reference TRBV11-3 and TRBJ2-2): EAGVVQSPRYKIIEKKQPVAFWCNPISGHNTLYWYLQNLGQGPELLIRYENEEAVDDSQLPKDRFSAERLKGVDSTLKIQPAELGDSAVYLCASSGDRVAGELFFGEGSRLTVL.